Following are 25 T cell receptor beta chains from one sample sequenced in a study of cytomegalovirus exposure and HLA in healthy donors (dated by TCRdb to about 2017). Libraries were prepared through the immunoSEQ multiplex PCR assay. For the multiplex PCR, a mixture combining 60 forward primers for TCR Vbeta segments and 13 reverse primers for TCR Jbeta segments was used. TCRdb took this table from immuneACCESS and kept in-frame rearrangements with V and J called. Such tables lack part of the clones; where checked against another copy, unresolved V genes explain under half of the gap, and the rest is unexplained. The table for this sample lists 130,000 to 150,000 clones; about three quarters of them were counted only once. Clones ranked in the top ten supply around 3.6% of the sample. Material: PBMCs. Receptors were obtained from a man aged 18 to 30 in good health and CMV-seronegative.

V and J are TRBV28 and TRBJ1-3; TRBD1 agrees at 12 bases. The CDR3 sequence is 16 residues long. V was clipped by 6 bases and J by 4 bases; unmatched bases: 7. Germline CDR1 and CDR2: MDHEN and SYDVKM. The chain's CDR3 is CASSRGQGAQGNTIYF. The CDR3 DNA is TGTGCCAGCAGCCGGGGACAGGGGGCGCAAGGAAACACCATATATTTT.

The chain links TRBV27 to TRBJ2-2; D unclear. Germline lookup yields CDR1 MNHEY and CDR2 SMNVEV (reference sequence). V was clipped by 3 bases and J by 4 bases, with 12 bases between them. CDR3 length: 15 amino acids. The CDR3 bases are TGTGCCAGCAGTTTTTTCGGCGGATCCACCGGGGAGCTGTTTTTT. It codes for CASSFFGGSTGELFF.

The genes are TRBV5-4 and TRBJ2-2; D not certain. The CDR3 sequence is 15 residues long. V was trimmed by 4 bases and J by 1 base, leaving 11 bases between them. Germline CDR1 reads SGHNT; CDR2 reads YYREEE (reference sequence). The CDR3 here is CASSLPTENTGELFF. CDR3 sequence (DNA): TGTGCCAGCAGCCTCCCAACAGAGAACACCGGGGAGCTGTTTTTT.

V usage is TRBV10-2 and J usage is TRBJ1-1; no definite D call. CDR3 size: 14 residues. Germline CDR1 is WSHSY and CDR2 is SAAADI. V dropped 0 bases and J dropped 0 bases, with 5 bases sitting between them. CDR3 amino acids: CASSESSVNTEAFF. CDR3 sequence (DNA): TGCGCCAGCAGTGAGTCTTCGGTGAACACTGAAGCTTTCTTT.

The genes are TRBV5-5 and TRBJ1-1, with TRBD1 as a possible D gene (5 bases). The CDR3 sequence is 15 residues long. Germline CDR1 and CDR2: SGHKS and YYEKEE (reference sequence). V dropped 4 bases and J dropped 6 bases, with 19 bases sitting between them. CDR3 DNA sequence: TGTGCCAGCAGCGGTGTGTGGCTCCAGGGCCCTGAAGCTTTCTTT. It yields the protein CASSGVWLQGPEAFF.

The CDR3 loop is CASSGSEEKLFF. The DNA of the CDR3 is TGTGCCAGCAGTGGATCAGAAGAAAAACTGTTTTTT. J is TRBJ1-4 and V is TRBV6-1; D is unclear. CDR3 length equals 12 residues. Germline V CDR1 and CDR2: MNHNS, SASEGT. V lost 4 bases and J lost 8, with 8 bases in between.

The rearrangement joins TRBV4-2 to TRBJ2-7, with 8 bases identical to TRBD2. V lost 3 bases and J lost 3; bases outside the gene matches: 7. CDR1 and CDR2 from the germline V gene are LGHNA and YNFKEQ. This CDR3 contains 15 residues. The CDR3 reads CASSQTAGARYEQYF. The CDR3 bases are TGTGCCAGCAGCCAGACAGCGGGAGCCCGCTACGAGCAGTACTTC.

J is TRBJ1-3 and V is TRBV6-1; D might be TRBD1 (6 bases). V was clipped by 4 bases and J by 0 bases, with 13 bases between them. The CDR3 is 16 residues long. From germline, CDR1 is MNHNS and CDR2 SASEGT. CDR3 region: CASSVGTGPSGNTIYF. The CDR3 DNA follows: TGTGCCAGCAGTGTCGGCACAGGGCCCTCTGGAAACACCATATATTTT.

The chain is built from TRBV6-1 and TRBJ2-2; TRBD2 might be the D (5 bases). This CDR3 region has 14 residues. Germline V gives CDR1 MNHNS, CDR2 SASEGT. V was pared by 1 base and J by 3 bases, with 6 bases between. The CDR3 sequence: CASSEGRDTGELFF. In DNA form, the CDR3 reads TGTGCCAGCAGTGAAGGGCGGGACACCGGGGAGCTGTTTTTT.

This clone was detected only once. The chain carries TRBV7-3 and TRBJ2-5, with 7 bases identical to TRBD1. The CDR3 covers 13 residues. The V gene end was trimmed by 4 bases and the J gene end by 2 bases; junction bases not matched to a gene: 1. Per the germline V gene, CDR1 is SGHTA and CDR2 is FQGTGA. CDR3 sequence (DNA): TGTGCCAGCAGCTCGGGACAGCAAGAGACCCAGTACTTC. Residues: CASSSGQQETQYF.

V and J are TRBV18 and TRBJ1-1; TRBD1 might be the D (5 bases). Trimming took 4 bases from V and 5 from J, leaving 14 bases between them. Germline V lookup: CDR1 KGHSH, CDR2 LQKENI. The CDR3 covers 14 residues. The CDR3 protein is CASSQGQGRTEAFF. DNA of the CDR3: TGTGCCAGCTCACAAGGTCAGGGTAGGACTGAAGCTTTCTTT.

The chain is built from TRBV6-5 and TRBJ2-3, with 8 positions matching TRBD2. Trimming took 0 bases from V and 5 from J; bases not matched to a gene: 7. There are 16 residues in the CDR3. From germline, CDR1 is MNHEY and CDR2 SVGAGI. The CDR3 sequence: CASSYSGRGDGDTQYF. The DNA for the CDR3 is TGTGCCAGCAGTTACTCTGGGCGGGGGGACGGAGATACGCAGTATTTT.

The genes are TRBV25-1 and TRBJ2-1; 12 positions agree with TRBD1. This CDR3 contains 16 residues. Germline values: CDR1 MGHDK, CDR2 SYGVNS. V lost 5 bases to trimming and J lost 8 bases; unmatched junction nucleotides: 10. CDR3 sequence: CASSRSTGTGGHEQFF. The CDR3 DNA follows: TGTGCCAGCAGTAGAAGTACCGGGACAGGGGGCCATGAGCAGTTCTTC. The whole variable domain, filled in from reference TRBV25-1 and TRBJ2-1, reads EADIYQTPRYLVIGTGKKITLECSQTMGHDKMYWYQQDPGMELHLIHYSYGVNSTEKGDLSSESTVSRIRTEHFPLTLESARPSHTSQYLCASSRSTGTGGHEQFFGPGTRLTVL.

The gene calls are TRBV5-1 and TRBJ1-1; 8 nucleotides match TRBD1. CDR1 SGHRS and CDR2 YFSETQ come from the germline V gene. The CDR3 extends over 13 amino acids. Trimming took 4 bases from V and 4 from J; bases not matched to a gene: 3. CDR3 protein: CASSGGTGTEAFF. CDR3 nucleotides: TGCGCCAGCAGCGGAGGGACAGGCACTGAAGCTTTCTTT.

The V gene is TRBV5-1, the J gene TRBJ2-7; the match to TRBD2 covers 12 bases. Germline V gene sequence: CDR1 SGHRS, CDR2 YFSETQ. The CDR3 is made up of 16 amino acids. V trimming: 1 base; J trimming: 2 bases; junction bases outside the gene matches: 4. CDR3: CASSLMTSGGPYEQYF. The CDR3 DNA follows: TGCGCCAGCAGCTTGATGACTAGCGGGGGCCCCTACGAGCAGTACTTC.

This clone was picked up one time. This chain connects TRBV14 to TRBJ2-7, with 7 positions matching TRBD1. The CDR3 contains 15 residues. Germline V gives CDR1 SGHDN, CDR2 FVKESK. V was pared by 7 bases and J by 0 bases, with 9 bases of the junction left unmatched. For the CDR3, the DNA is TGTGCCAGCACCACCCCGACAGGGAGCTCCTACGAGCAGTACTTC. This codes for CASTTPTGSSYEQYF.

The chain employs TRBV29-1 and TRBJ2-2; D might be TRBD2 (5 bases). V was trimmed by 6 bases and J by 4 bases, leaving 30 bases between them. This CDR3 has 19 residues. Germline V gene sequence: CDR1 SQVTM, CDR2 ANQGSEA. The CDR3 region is CSVNLWAAGTGVATGELFF. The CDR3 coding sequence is TGCAGCGTAAACCTGTGGGCGGCGGGCACGGGCGTCGCCACCGGGGAGCTGTTTTTT.

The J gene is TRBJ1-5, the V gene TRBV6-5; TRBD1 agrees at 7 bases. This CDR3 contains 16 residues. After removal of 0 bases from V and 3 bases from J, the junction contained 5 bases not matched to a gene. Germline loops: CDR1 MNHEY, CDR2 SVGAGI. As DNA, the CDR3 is TGTGCCAGCAGTTACTCTTGGACAGGAACCAATCAGCCCCAGCATTTT. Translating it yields CASSYSWTGTNQPQHF.

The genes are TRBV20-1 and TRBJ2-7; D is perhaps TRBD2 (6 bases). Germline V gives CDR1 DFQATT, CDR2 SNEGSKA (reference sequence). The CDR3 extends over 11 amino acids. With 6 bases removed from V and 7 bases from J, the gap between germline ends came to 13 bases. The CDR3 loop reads CSAPIRGEQYF. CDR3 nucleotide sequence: TGCAGTGCCCCAATACGGGGGGAGCAGTACTTC.

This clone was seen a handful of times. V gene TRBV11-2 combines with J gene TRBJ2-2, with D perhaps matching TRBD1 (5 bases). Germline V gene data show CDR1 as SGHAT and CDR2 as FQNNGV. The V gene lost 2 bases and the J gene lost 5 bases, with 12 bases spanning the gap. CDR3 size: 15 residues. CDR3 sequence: CASSLSPGRTGELFF. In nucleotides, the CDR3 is TGTGCCAGCAGCTTATCCCCAGGGCGGACCGGGGAGCTGTTTTTT. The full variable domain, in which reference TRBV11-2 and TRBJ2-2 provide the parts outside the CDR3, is EAGVAQSPRYKIIEKRQSVAFWCNPISGHATLYWYQQILGQGPKLLIQFQNNGVVDDSQLPKDRFSAERLKGVDSTLKIQPAKLEDSAVYLCASSLSPGRTGELFFGEGSRLTVL.

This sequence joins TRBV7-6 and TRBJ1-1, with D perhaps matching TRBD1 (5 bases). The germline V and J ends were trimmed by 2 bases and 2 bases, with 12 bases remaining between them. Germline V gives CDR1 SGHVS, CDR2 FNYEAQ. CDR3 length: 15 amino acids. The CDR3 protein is CASSLPGGGNTEAFF. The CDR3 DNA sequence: TGTGCCAGCAGCTTACCCGGGGGGGGAAACACTGAAGCTTTCTTT.

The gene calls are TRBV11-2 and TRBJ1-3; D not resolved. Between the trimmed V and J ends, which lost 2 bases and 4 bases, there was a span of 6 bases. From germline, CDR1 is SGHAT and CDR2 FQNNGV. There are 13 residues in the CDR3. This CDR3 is CASSLSMGNTIYF. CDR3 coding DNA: TGTGCCAGCAGCTTATCTATGGGAAACACCATATATTTT. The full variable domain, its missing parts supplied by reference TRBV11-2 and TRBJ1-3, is EAGVAQSPRYKIIEKRQSVAFWCNPISGHATLYWYQQILGQGPKLLIQFQNNGVVDDSQLPKDRFSAERLKGVDSTLKIQPAKLEDSAVYLCASSLSMGNTIYFGEGSWLTVV.

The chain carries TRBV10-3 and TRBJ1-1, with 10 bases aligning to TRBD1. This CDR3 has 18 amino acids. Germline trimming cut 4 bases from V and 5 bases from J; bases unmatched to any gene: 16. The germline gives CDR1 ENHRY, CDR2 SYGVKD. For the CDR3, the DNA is TGTGCCATCAGTGGGTCGACAGGGGGCGATTCTATTGTAACTGAAGCTTTCTTT. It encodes CAISGSTGGDSIVTEAFF.

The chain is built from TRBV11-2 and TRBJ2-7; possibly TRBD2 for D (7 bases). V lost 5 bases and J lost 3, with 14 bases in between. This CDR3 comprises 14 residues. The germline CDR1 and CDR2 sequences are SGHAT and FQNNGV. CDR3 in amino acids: CASSRGATVYEQYF. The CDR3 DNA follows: TGTGCCAGCAGCCGGGGGGCTACGGTCTACGAGCAGTACTTC.

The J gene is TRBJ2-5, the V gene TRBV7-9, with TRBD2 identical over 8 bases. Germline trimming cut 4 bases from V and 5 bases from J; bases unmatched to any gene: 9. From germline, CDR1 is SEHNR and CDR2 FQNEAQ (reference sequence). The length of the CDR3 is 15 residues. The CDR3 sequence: CASSSRLREGETQYF. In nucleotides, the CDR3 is TGTGCCAGCAGCTCTCGTCTACGGGAGGGGGAGACCCAGTACTTC.